The T cell receptor (beta chain) described here comes from a study of blood T cell repertoires in COVID-19. Study context: COVID-19 samples, acute and convalescent, were from the United States, Italy and Spain. T cells, B-cell-depleted T cells, or PBMCs provided the cDNA or gDNA that served as material.

Under the authors' procedure: Researchers report that nucleated cell counts were estimated from reference gene primer amplification. Some clones are missing from TCRdb's copy, which holds only in-frame ones; the method was immunoSEQ multiplex PCR. V, J and clone size derive from that table, while D and trimming were established from the DNA sequence. The sample holds approximately 130,000 clones; 85% to 90% are singletons and the top ten take 2.5%. Trimming pared 3 bases from V and 0 bases from J, leaving 13 bases between. Germline values: CDR1 SGHDT, CDR2 YYEEEE. The CDR3 length is 16 residues. The receptor comes from a man between 45 and 60 years old with active COVID-19. The chain employs TRBV5-6 and TRBJ2-4; TRBD2 might be the D (6 bases). The material sequenced was peripheral blood. The CDR3, as DNA: TGTGCCAGCAGCTATTTAGCGGAGTTAGCCAAAAACATTCAGTACTTC. Protein: CASSYLAELAKNIQYF.